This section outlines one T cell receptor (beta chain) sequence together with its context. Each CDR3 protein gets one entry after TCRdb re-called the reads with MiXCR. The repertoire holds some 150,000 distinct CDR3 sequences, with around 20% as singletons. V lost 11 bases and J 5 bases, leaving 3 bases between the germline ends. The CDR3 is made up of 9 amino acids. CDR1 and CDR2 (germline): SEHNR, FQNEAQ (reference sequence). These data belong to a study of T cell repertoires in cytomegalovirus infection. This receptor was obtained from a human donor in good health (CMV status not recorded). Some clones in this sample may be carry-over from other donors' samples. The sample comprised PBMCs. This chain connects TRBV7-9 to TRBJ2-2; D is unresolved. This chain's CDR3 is CAGTGELFF. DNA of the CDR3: TGTGCCGGGACCGGGGAGCTGTTTTTT.